This TCR beta chain was sequenced during a study of blood T cell repertoires in COVID-19. The overall study: The analysed material was cDNA or gDNA that came from T cells, B-cell-depleted T cells, or PBMCs.

This clone is a singleton in its sample. Clones were sequenced by immunoSEQ multiplex PCR, and TCRdb holds only the in-frame ones, with some missing. In the table there are over 200,000 clones, 92% of which are singletons. The CDR3 totals 13 residues. The germline V and J ends were trimmed by 2 bases and 3 bases, with 8 bases remaining between them. Germline CDR1 is SNHLY and CDR2 is FYNNEI. Sequencing input: peripheral blood. The chain carries TRBV2 and TRBJ2-7; D uncertain. This TCR derives from a man aged 25-45 years with acute or convalescent COVID-19. CDR3 sequence: CASSERSFYEQYF. DNA for the CDR3: TGTGCCAGCAGTGAAAGGAGTTTCTACGAGCAGTACTTC.